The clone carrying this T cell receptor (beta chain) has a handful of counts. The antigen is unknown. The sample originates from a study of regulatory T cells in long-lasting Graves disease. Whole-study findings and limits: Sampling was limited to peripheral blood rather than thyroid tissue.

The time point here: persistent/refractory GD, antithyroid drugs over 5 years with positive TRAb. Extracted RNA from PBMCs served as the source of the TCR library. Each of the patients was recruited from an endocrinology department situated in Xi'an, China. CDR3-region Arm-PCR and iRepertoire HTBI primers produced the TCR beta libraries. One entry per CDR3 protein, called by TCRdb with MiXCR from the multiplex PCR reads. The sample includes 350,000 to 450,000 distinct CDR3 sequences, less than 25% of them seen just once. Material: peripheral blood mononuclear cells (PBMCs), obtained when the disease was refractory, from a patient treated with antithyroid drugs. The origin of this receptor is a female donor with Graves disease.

CDR3 nucleotide sequence: TGTGCCAGCAGCTTAGGGGCAGGGGTGACCGGGGAGCAGTACTTC. Its translation is CASSLGAGVTGEQYF. The V gene is TRBV7-8, the J gene TRBJ2-7; D perhaps matches TRBD1 (6 bases). The germline V gene has CDR1 SGHVS and CDR2 FQNEAQ. This CDR3 has 15 residues. V was trimmed by 1 base and J by 7 bases, leaving 17 bases between them.